This T cell receptor (beta chain) stems from a study of early T cells in non-severe SARS-CoV-2 infection. V trimming: 6 bases; J trimming: 4 bases; junction bases outside the gene matches: 5. In germline, CDR1 is MDHEN, CDR2 SYDVKM. CDR3 length: 14 residues. Researchers attached unique molecular identifiers to individual cDNA molecules. TCRdb re-called the 5' RACE reads with MiXCR, one entry per CDR3 protein. This sample has 54,000 or so distinct CDR3 sequences, with around 13% found just once. The origin of this receptor is an adult who was a healthcare worker with PCR-confirmed SARS-CoV-2 infection or an uninfected control (not recorded which). The chain joins TRBV28 to TRBJ2-5, with TRBD2 identical over 10 bases. Source material: whole blood. CDR3 region: CASRVAGGRETQYF. In DNA form, the CDR3 reads TGTGCCAGCAGGGTAGCGGGAGGTCGAGAGACCCAGTACTTC.